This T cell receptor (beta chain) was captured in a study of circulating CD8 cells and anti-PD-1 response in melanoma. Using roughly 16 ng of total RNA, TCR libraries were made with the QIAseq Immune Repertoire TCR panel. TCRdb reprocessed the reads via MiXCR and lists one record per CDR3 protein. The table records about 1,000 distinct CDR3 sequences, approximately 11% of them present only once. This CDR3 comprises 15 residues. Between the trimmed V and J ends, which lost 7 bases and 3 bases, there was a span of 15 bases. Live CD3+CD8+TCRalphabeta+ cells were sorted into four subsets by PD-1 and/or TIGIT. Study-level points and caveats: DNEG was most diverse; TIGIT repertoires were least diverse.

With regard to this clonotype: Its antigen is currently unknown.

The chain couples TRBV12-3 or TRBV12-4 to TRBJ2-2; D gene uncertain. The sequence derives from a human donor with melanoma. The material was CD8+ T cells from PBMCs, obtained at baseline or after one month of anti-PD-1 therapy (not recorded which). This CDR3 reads CASTPLDLYTGELFF. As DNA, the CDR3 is TGTGCCAGCACGCCCCTGGACCTATACACCGGGGAGCTGTTTTTT.